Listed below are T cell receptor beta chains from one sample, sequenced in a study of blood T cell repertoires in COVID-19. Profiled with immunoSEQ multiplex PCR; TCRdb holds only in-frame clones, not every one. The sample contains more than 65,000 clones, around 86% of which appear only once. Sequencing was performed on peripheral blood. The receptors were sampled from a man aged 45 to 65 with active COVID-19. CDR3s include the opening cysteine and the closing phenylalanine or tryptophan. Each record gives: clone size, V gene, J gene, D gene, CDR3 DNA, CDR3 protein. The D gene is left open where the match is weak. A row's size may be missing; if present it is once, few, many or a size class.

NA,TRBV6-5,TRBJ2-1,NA,TGTGCCAGCAGTTACTCCCAGGGGGGATCCTACAATGAGCAGTTCTTC,CASSYSQGGSYNEQFF
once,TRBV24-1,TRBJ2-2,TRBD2,TGTGCCACTCGTCCGGGCGGGAGGGACACCGGGGAGCTGTTTTTT,CATRPGGRDTGELFF
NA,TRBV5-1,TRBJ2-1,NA,TGCGCCAGCAGCTTAGGGGACACCTACAATGAGCAGTTCTTC,CASSLGDTYNEQFF
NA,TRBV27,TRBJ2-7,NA,TGTGCCAGCAGTTTATTTCCCGGGGGGCCCATCTCCTACGAGCAGTACTTC,CASSLFPGGPISYEQYF
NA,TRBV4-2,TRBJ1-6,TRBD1,TGTGCCAGCAGCCAACTATCCGGACAGGGCGGTTCACCCCTCCACTTT,CASSQLSGQGGSPLHF
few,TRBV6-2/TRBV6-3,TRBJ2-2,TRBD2,TGTGCCAGCAGTTCCCTCGGACTAGCGGGAGGGCGGGGCACCGGGGAGCTGTTTTTT,CASSSLGLAGGRGTGELFF
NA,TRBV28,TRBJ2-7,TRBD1,TGTGCCAGCAGTTCCCGACAGGGGCACTACGAGCAGTACTTC,CASSSRQGHYEQYF
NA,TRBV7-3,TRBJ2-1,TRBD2,TGTGCCAGCAGCTTTCCCGGGACTAGCGGAGGGGGGGAGCAGTTCTTC,CASSFPGTSGGGEQFF
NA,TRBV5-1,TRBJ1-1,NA,TGCGCCAGCAGCTTGGGCGGGAACACTGAAGCTTTCTTT,CASSLGGNTEAFF
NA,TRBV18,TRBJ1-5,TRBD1,TGTGCCAGCTCAATGCGGACAGGACGCAATCAGCCCCAGCATTTT,CASSMRTGRNQPQHF
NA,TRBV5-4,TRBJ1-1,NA,TGTGCCAGCAGCCCCGCGGCGAACACTGAAGCTTTCTTT,CASSPAANTEAFF
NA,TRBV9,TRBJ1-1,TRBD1,TGTGCCAGCAGCCCCCGGACAGGGAACACTGAAGCTTTCTTT,CASSPRTGNTEAFF
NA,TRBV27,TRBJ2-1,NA,TGTGCCAGCACTTCCCCGGTCGACTCCTACAATGAGCAGTTCTTC,CASTSPVDSYNEQFF
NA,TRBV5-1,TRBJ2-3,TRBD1,TGCGCCAGCAGCTGGGCCGGGACAGGGGCGCAAGATACGCAGTATTTT,CASSWAGTGAQDTQYF
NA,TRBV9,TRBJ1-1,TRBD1,TGTGCCAGCTCAGGGACAGGATCCCTGAACACTGAAGCTTTCTTT,CASSGTGSLNTEAFF
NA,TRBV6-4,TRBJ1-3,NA,TGTGCCAGCAGTGCAGGTGCCTTCTCTGGAAACACCATATATTTT,CASSAGAFSGNTIYF
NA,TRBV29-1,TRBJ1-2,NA,TGCAGCGCGAACGGACTTTATGGCTACACCTTC,CSANGLYGYTF
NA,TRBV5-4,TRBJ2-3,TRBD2,TGTGCCAGCAGTCAAAGACTAGCGGGAGTTACAGATACGCAGTATTTT,CASSQRLAGVTDTQYF
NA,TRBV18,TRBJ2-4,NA,TGTGCCAGCTCACCGCGGGACAGCCTCTACTTC,CASSPRDSLYF
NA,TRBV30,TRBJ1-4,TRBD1,TGTGCCTGGAGCCTAAGGACAGGGCTAATTTTT,CAWSLRTGLIF
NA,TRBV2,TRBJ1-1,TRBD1,TGTGCCAGCAGTGGACAGGGTTACACTGAAGCTTTCTTT,CASSGQGYTEAFF
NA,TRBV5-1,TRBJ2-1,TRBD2,TGCGCCAGCAGCTTAGCGGCTAGCGGGAGTAGGAATGAGCAGTTCTTC,CASSLAASGSRNEQFF
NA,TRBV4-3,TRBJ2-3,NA,TGCGCCAGCAGTCGGGACTTCTTGGGCGGAGCTTATCGGAGGCAGTATTTT,CASSRDFLGGAYRRQYF
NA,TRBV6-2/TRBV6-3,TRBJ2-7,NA,TGTGCCAGCAGTTACAGAGCGGGTCCCAATCAGCCCACCTACGAGCAGTACTTC,CASSYRAGPNQPTYEQYF
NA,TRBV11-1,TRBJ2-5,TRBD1,TGTGCCAGCAGCTACGGGACAGCCAGCGAGACCCAGTACTTC,CASSYGTASETQYF
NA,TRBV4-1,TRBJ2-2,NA,TGCGCCAGCAGCCTCAACCCCCATATCACGGCCGGGGAGCTGTTTTTT,CASSLNPHITAGELFF
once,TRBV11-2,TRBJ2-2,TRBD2,TGTGCCAGCAGCTTCGGCGGGAGTATCACCGGGGAGCTGTTTTTT,CASSFGGSITGELFF
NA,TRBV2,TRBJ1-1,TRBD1,TGTGCCAGCGGAAGGGACCGCGCAGGGGGCACTGAAGCTTTCTTT,CASGRDRAGGTEAFF
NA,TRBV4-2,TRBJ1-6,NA,TGTGCCAGCAGCCAAGATAGGCAGGGTACGGATTCACCCCTCCACTTT,CASSQDRQGTDSPLHF
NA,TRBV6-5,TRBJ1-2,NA,TGTGCCAGCACCCAGGGTAGGGGCTACACCTTC,CASTQGRGYTF
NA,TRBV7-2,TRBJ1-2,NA,TGTGCCAGCAGCCCGTCCGTTTCAGTTTATGGCTACACCTTC,CASSPSVSVYGYTF
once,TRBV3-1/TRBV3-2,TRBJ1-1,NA,TGTGCCAGCAGCCGGCGGGGGGGCGGTGGAGCTTTCTTT,CASSRRGGGGAFF
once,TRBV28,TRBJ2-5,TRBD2,TGTGCCAGCAATCCCTCGGGACTAATACAAGAGACCCAGTACTTC,CASNPSGLIQETQYF
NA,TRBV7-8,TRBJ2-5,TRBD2,TGTGCCAGCAGCTTAGGCCCGGGGGGAGTTGTGGAGACCCAGTACTTC,CASSLGPGGVVETQYF
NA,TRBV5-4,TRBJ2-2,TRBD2,TGTGCCAGCAGCTTGTACGGCGGGAGTCCCGGGGAGCTGTTTTTT,CASSLYGGSPGELFF